The sequence of this T cell receptor beta chain was determined in a study of Graves' ophthalmopathy and Graves' hyperthyroidism. Study information: Pretreatment peripheral blood was obtained at initial diagnosis.

The CDR3 covers 15 residues. The germline gives CDR1 MNHEY, CDR2 SVGAGI. The trim removed 2 bases at V and 4 bases at J, leaving 7 bases unmatched. As regards this clonotype: What it binds is unknown.

Ophthalmopathy in the donors was of moderate-to-severe activity, with CAS ≥3, NOSPECS ≥4 and duration under 3 months. PBMCs stemmed from around 10 ml of fresh peripheral blood. RNA served as the template for amplifying TCR beta CDR3 regions. HTBI primers were employed in first-round RT-PCR, then a second-round multiplex PCR followed. One entry per CDR3 protein, called by TCRdb with MiXCR from the multiplex PCR reads. The data show some 160,000 distinct CDR3 sequences, 39% seen once. Notes on the study in general: Most expanded clonotypes in thyroid above 0.001 frequency also showed up in blood.

Material: peripheral blood. This sequence joins TRBV6-5 and TRBJ2-5, with 7 bases that match TRBD2. The TCR comes from a man aged 30-40 years with Graves' ophthalmopathy. Written as DNA, the CDR3 is TGTGCCAGCAGTTACAGGAGTCTAGCGGCAGAGACCCAGTACTTC. Translating it yields CASSYRSLAAETQYF.